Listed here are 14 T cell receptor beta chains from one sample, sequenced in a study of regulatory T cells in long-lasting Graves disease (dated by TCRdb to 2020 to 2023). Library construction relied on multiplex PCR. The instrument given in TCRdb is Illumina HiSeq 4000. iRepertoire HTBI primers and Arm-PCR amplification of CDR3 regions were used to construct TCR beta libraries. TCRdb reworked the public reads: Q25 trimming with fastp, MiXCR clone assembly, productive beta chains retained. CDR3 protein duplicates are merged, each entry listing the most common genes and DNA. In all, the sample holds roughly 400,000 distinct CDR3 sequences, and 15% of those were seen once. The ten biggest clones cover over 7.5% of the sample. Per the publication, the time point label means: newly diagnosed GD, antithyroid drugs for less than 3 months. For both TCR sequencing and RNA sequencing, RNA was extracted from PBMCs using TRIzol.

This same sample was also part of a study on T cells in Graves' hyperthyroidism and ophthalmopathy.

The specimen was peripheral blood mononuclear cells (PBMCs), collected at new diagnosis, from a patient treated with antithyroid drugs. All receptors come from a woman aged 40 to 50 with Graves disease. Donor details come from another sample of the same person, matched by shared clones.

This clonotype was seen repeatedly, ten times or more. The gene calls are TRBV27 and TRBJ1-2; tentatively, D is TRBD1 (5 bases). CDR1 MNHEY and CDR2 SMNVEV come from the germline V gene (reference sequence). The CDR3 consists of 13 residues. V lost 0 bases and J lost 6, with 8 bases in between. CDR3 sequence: CASSLSGVDGYTF. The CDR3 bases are TGTGCCAGCAGTTTATCGGGGGTCGATGGCTACACCTTC.

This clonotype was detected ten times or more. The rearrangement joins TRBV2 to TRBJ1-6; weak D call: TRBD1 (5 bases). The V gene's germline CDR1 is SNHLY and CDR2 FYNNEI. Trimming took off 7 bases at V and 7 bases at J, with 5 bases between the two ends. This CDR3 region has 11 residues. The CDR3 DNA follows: TGTGCCAGCACAGGGAATTCACCCCTCCACTTT. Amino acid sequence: CASTGNSPLHF.

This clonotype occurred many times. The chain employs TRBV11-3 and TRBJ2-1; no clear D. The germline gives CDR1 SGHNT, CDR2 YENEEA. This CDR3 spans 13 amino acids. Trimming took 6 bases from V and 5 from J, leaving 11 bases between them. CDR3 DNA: TGTGCCAGCAGTAACGACGGACACAATGAGCAGTTCTTC. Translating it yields CASSNDGHNEQFF.

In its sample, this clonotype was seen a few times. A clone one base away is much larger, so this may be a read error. For the CDR3, the DNA is TGTGCCAGCAGCTCAGGAGGCGGAGCGCAGTATTTT. Its protein product is CASSSGGGAQYF. The rearrangement uses TRBV11-2 and TRBJ2-3; a weak D match, TRBD2 (5 bases). The CDR3 contains 12 residues. Germline CDR1 is SGHAT and CDR2 is FQNNGV. The V and J ends lost 4 bases and 10 bases respectively, with 12 bases between them. The entire variable domain, with the rest obtained from reference TRBV11-2 and TRBJ2-3, is as follows: EAGVAQSPRYKIIEKRQSVAFWCNPISGHATLYWYQQILGQGPKLLIQFQNNGVVDDSQLPKDRFSAERLKGVDSTLKIQPAKLEDSAVYLCASSSGGGAQYFGPGTRLTVL.

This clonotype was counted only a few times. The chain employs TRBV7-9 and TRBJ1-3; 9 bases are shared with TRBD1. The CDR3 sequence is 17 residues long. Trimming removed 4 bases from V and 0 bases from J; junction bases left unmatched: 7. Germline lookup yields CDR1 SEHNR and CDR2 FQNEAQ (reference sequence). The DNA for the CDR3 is TGTGCCAGCAGCTCGGGACAGGGTATTATCTCTGGAAACACCATATATTTT. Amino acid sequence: CASSSGQGIISGNTIYF.

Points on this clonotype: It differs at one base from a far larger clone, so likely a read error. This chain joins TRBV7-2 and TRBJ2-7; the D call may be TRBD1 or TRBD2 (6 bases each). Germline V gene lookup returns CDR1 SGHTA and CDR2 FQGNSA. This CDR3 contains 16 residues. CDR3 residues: CASSPSRGGITVEQNF. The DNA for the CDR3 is TGTGCCAGCAGCCCCTCCAGGGGCGGGATTACAGTGGAGCAGAACTTC.

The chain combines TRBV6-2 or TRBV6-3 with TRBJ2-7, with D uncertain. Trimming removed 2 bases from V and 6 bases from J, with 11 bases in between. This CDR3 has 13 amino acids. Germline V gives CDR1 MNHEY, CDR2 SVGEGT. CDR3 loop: CASSYPILSEQYF. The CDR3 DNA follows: TGTGCCAGCAGTTACCCGATTCTTAGCGAGCAGTACTTC.

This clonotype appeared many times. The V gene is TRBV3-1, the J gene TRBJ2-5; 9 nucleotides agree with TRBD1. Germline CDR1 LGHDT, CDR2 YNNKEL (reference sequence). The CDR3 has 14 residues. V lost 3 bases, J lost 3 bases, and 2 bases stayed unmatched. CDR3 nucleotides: TGTGCCAGCAGCCAGACAGGGGGTGAAGAGACCCAGTACTTC. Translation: CASSQTGGEETQYF.

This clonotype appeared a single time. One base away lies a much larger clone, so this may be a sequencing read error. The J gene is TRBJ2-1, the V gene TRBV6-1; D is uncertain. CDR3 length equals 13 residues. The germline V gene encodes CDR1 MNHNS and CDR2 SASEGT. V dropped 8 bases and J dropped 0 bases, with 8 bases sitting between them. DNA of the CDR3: TGTGCCAGCCAACAGAGCTCCTACAATGAGCAGTTCTTC. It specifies CASQQSSYNEQFF.

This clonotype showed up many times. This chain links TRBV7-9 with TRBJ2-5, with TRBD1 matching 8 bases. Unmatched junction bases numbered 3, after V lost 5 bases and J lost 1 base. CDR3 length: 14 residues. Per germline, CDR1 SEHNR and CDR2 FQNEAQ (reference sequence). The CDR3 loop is CASSRTGFQETQYF. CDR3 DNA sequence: TGTGCCAGCAGCCGGACAGGGTTCCAAGAGACCCAGTACTTC.

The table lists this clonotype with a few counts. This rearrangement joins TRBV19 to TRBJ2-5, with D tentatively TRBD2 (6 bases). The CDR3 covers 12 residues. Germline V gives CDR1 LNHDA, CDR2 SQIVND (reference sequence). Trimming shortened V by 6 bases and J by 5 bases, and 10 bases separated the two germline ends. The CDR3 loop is CASRRGRETQYF. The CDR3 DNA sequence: TGTGCCAGTAGAAGAGGGAGGGAGACCCAGTACTTC.

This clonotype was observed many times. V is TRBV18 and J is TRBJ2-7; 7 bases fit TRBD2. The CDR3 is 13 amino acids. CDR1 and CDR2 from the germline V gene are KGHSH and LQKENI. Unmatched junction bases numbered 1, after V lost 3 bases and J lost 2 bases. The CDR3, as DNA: TGTGCCAGCTCACCGGCGGGAGCCTACGAGCAGTACTTC. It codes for CASSPAGAYEQYF.

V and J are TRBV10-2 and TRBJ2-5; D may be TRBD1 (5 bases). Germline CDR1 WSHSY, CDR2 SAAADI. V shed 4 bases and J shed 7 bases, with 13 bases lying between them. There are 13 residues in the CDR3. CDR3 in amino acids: CASSARVQGTQYF. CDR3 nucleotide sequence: TGCGCCAGCAGTGCAAGGGTCCAGGGGACCCAGTACTTC.

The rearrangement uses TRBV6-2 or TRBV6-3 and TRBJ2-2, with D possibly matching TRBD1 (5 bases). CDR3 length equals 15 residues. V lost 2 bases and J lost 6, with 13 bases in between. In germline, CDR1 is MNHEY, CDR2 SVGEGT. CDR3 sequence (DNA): TGTGCCAGCAGTTACGGGCAGGGTGGGGCCGGGGAGCTGTTTTTT. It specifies CASSYGQGGAGELFF.